The clone carrying this T cell receptor (beta chain) showed up many times. Its antigen remains unidentified. MiXCR, run by TCRdb on the PCR reads, gives a single entry per CDR3 protein. The sample yields approximately 35,000 distinct CDR3 sequences, 15% to 20% seen once. This specimen comes from a study of molecular identifiers for immune sequencing clone quantification. Study observations and caveats: In naive cells, under 1% of molecules belonged to clones above 20 RNA copies, against over 97% in effector cells. Identical barcode-sharing TCR molecules could lead to underestimated sizes for highly expanded clones.

For naive CD8 T cells, sorting used the CD8+CD4-CCR7+CD45RA+ phenotype. Per germline, CDR1 GTSNPN and CDR2 SVGIG (reference sequence). The CDR3 has 12 residues. The V and J ends lost 3 bases and 0 bases respectively, with 4 bases between them. The gene calls are TRBV30 and TRBJ2-3; D gene unclear. This sequence was found in a human donor in good health. Some libraries in this study had Jurkat cell RNA spiked in. Specimen: naive CD8+ T cells from blood, with Jurkat cell RNA spiked in. The subset: FACS-sorted CD8+CD4-CCR7+CD45RA+ naive T cells. The CDR3 DNA follows: TGTGCCTGGAGGGAGAGCACAGATACGCAGTATTTT. Amino acid sequence: CAWRESTDTQYF.